A single T cell receptor (beta chain) is shown here with its context. The entry originates in a study of blood T cell repertoires in COVID-19. Study information: Samples came from the United States, Italy and Spain, spanning acute and convalescent COVID-19. T cells, B-cell-depleted T cells, or PBMCs provided the cDNA or gDNA that served as material.

How the authors handled the data: Nucleated cell counts were estimated from reference gene primer amplification. This table comes from immunoSEQ multiplex PCR, and its TCRdb copy is limited to in-frame clones, with some not included. For V, J and clone size, that table is used; D and trimming come from the DNA. The profile shows about 400,000 clones, more than 75% of them singletons. The V end lost 1 base, the J end lost 6 bases, and 22 bases lay between the germline ends. CDR1 and CDR2 from the germline V gene are LNHNV and YYDKDF (reference sequence). The CDR3 contains 17 residues. The sample comprised peripheral blood. The TCR originated in a human donor in a cohort sampled during active COVID-19. The J gene is TRBJ2-7, the V gene TRBV15; tentative D call: TRBD2 (5 bases). CDR3: CATSRGSGRGRLPEQYF. The CDR3 DNA follows: TGTGCCACCAGCAGAGGCTCCGGTCGGGGAAGACTACCCGAGCAGTACTTC.